These 6 T cell receptor beta chains were all obtained from the same sample, sequenced in a study of T cell clonality in common variable immunodeficiency. Method: immunoSEQ multiplex PCR; TCRdb's copy keeps in-frame clones and lacks some. Altogether 25,000 to 40,000 clones were found in the sample, and no singletons occur. The specimen was peripheral blood mononuclear cells. Source of these receptors: a person between 18 and 69 years old in good health.

This clone is deemed medium-sized. The CDR3 goes on 3 residues after the read ends, and that part is filled in from the germline J gene. The V gene is TRBV5-1, the J gene TRBJ1-6, with a possible D match to TRBD1 (5 bases). The germline V gene has CDR1 SGHRS and CDR2 YFSETQ. The CDR3 covers 15 residues. V was shortened by 4 bases and J by 9 bases, with 17 bases between the two germline ends. Partial CDR3 DNA: TGCGCCAGCAGCCCCCTCGGACAAGTGAGTTCACCC. This sequence encodes CASSPLGQVSSP. The entire CDR3 sequence reads CASSPLGQVSSPLHF.

This clone came up many times. Read sequence stops 3 residues before the CDR3 end, and the germline J gene provides the missing end. The genes are TRBV2 and TRBJ2-1; 10 nucleotides match TRBD2. The CDR3 length is 15 residues. Germline V CDR1 and CDR2: SNHLY, FYNNEI. With 5 bases clipped from V and 2 bases from J, the junction kept 3 bases outside the gene matches. Partial CDR3 DNA: TGTGCCAGCAGTCTAGCGGGGGACACCTACAATGAG. This translates into CASSLAGDTYNE. In full, the CDR3 reads CASSLAGDTYNEQFF.

This clone was observed many times. Read data end 3 residues before the CDR3 end; the end is taken from the germline J gene. The chain joins TRBV12-3 or TRBV12-4 to TRBJ1-3; weak D call: TRBD1 (6 bases). This CDR3 contains 15 residues. The germline V and J ends were trimmed by 7 bases and 0 bases, with 13 bases remaining between them. CDR3: CASKIRQASGNTIYF. The part of the CDR3 DNA that was read is TGTGCCAGCAAAATTCGACAGGCCTCTGGAAACACC.

There are many counts of this clone. The read stops 3 residues short of the end of the CDR3; the missing end is completed from the germline J gene. The chain joins TRBV20-1 to TRBJ1-1, with D possibly being TRBD1 (5 bases). CDR1 DFQATT and CDR2 SNEGSKA come from the germline V gene (reference sequence). The CDR3 is 14 amino acids. The DNA read from the CDR3 is TGCAGTGCTAGAGATGGTGCACAGGACCGGGAA. It codes for CSARDGAQDRE. The full CDR3 protein is CSARDGAQDREAFF.

In this sample, this clone turned up many times. Read coverage stops 3 residues before the CDR3 terminus; the germline J gene supplies the remainder. This chain joins TRBV20-1 and TRBJ1-5; the D gene is possibly TRBD1 (6 bases). The germline gives CDR1 DFQATT, CDR2 SNEGSKA (reference sequence). Trimming removed 0 bases at V and 0 bases at J, with 15 bases between. The CDR3 covers 17 residues. The sequenced part of the CDR3 DNA is TGCAGTGCTAGAGATATGACAGGAGGATCTAGCAATCAGCCC. Its protein product is CSARDMTGGSSNQP. The whole CDR3 protein reads CSARDMTGGSSNQPQHF.

This clone has only a few counts. The sequence runs out 3 residues before the end of the CDR3; the remainder is reconstructed from the germline J gene. This rearrangement joins TRBV7-6 to TRBJ1-2; perhaps TRBD1 as D (5 bases). Germline loops: CDR1 SGHVS, CDR2 FNYEAQ. This CDR3 contains 17 residues. The CDR3: CASSLGGGLGGADTYTF. CDR3 DNA (partial): TGTGCCAGCAGCTTAGGGGGGGGACTAGGAGGAGCCGATACC.